This T cell receptor beta chain was observed in a study of blood T cell repertoires in COVID-19. Germline V lookup: CDR1 LNHNV, CDR2 YYDKDF (reference sequence). J lost 4 bases, V lost 4 bases, and 3 bases had no gene match. The CDR3 spans 13 residues. Authors' data handling: Reference gene primer amplification gave estimated nucleated cell counts. TCRdb keeps only in-frame clones here, not all; method: immunoSEQ multiplex PCR. Clonal size and the V and J genes are those of that table, whereas D and trimming came from the DNA. The sample holds more than 120,000 clones, 88% seen once. The table lists this clone with a count of one.

The V call is TRBV15, the J call TRBJ1-2; 7 bases align to TRBD1. Source material: peripheral blood. The TCR comes from a human donor in a cohort sampled during active COVID-19. The CDR3 here is CATSTDRVYGYTF. The CDR3 nucleotides read TGTGCCACCAGCACAGACAGGGTCTATGGCTACACCTTC.